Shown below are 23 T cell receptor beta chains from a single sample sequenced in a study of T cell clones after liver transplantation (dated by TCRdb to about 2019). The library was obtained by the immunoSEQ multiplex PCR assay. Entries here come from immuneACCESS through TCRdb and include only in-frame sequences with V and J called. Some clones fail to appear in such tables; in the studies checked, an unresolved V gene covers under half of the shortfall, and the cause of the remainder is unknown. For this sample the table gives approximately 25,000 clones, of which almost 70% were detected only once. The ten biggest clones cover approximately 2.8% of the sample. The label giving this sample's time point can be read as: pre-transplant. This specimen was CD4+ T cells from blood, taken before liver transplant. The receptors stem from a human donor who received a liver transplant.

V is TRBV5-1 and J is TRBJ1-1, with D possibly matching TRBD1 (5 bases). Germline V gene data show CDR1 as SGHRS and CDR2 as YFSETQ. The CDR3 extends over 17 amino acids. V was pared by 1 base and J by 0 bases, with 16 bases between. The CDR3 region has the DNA TGCGCCAGCAGCTTGCAGGGCATAAATTTAATGAACACTGAAGCTTTCTTT. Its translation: CASSLQGINLMNTEAFF.

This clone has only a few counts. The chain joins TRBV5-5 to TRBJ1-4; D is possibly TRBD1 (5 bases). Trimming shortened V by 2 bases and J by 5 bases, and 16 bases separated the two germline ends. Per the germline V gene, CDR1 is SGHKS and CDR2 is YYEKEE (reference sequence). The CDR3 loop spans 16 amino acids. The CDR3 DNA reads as TGTGCCAGCAGCTTTATGACCGGGACGGGGAATGAAAAACTGTTTTTT. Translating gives CASSFMTGTGNEKLFF.

The CDR3 DNA is TGTGCCAGCAGTTCGGGGACAGTTTACAATGAGCAGTTCTTC. It translates to CASSSGTVYNEQFF. This rearrangement joins TRBV6-5 to TRBJ2-1; 7 bases align to TRBD1. The CDR3 covers 14 residues. Trimming took 4 bases from V and 4 from J; bases not matched to a gene: 4. Germline V gene sequence: CDR1 MNHEY, CDR2 SVGAGI.

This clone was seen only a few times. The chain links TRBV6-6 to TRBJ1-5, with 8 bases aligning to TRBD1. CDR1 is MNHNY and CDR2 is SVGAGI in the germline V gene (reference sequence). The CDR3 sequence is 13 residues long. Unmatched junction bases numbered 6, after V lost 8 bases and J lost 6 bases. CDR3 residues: CASSPGGTQPQHF. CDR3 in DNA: TGTGCCAGCTCCCCAGGGGGCACTCAGCCCCAGCATTTT.

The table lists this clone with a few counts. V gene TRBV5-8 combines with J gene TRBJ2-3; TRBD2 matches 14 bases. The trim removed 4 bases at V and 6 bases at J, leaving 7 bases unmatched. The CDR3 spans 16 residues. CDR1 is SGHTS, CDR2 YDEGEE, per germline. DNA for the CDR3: TGTGCCAGCAGCGTCGGGACTAGCGGGAGCGGCGATACGCAGTATTTT. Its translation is CASSVGTSGSGDTQYF.

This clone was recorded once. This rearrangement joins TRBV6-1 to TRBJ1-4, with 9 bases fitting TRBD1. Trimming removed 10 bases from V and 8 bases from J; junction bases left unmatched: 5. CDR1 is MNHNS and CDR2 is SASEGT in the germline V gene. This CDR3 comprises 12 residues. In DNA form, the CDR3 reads TGTGCCATCTGGGACAGGGACGAAAAACTGTTTTTT. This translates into CAIWDRDEKLFF.

CDR3 nucleotides: TGTGCCAGCACCCTCGGGAGGGATAATCAGCCCCAGCATTTT. Protein: CASTLGRDNQPQHF. The chain couples TRBV28 to TRBJ1-5; D gene ambiguous. Germline V CDR1 and CDR2: MDHEN, SYDVKM. The CDR3 length is 14 residues. V gave up 7 bases and J gave up 4 bases, with 14 bases separating them.

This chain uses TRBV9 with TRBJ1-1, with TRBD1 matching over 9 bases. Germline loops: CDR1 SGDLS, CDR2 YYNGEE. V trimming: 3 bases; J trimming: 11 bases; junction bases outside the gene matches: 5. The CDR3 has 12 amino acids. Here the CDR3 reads CASSGGQGIAFF. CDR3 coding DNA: TGTGCCAGCAGCGGGGGACAGGGAATCGCTTTCTTT. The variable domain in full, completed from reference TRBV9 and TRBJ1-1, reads DSGVTQTPKHLITATGQRVTLRCSPRSGDLSVYWYQQSLDQGLQFLIQYYNGEERAKGNILERFSAQQFPDLHSELNLSSLELGDSALYFCASSGGQGIAFFGQGTRLTVV.

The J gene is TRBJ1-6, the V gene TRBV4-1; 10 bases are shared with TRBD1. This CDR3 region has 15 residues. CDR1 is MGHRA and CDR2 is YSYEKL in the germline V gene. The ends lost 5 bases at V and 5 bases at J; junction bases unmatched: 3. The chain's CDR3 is CASSSGTGDNSPLHF. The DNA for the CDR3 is TGCGCCAGCAGCTCAGGGACAGGGGATAATTCACCCCTCCACTTT.

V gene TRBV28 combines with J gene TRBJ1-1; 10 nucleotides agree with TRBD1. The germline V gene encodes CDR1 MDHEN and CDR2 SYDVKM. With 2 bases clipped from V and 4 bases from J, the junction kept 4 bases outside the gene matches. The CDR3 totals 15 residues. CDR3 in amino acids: CASSLPGQGSTEAFF. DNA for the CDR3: TGTGCCAGCAGTTTACCGGGACAGGGGTCCACTGAAGCTTTCTTT. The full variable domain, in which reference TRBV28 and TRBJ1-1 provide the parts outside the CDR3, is DVKVTQSSRYLVKRTGEKVFLECVQDMDHENMFWYRQDPGLGLRLIYFSYDVKMKEKGDIPEGYSVSREKKERFSLILESASTNQTSMYLCASSLPGQGSTEAFFGQGTRLTVV.

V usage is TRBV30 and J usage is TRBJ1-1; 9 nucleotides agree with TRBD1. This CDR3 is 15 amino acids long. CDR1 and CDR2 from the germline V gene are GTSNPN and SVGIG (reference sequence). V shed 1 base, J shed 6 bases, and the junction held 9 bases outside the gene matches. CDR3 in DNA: TGTGCCTGGAGTGCCACCGGGACAGGGACCGCTGAAGCTTTCTTT. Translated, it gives CAWSATGTGTAEAFF.

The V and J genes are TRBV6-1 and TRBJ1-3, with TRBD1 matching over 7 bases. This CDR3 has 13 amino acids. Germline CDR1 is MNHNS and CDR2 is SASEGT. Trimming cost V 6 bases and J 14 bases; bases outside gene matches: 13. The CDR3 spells CASRRDRQGLVYF. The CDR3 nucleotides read TGTGCCAGCAGAAGAGACAGACAGGGTCTTGTATATTTT.

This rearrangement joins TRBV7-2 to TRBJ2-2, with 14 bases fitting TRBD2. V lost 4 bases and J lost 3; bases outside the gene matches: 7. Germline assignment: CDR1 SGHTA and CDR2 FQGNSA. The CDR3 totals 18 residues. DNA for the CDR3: TGTGCCAGCAGCTCAGGACTAGCGGGAGGTTCATACACCGGGGAGCTGTTTTTT. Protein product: CASSSGLAGGSYTGELFF.

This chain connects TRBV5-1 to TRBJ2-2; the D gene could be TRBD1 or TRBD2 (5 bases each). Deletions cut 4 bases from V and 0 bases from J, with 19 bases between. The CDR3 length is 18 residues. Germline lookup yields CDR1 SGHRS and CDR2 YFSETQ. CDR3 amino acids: CASSLMIVGTSNTGELFF. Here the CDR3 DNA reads TGCGCCAGCAGCCTGATGATCGTGGGGACCTCGAACACCGGGGAGCTGTTTTTT.

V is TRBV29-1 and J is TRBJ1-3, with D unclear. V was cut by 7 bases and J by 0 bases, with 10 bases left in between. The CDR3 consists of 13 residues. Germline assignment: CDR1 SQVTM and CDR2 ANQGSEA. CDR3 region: CSGGSDSGNTIYF. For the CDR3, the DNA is TGCAGCGGCGGCTCTGACTCTGGAAACACCATATATTTT.

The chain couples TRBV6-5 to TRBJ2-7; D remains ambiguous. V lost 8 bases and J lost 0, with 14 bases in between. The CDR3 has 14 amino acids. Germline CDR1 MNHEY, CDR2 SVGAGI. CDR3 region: CASHRNSISYEQYF. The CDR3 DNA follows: TGTGCCAGCCACAGAAACTCCATCTCCTACGAGCAGTACTTC.

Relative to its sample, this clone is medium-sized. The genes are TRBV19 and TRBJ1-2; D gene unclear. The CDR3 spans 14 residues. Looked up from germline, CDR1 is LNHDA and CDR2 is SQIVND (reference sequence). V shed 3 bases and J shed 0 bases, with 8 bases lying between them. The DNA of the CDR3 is TGTGCCAGTAGTATGGTTACAGCTAACTATGGCTACACCTTC. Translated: CASSMVTANYGYTF.

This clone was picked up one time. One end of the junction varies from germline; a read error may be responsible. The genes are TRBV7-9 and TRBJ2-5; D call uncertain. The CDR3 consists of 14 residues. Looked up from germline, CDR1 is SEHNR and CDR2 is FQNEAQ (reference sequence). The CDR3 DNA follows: TGTGCCAGCAGCATCCGGAGCGCATTAGAGGCCCAGTACTTC. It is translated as CASSIRSALEAQYF.

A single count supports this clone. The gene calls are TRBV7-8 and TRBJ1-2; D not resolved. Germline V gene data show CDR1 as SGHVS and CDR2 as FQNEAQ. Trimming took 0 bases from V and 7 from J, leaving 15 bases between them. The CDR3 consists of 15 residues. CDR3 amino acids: CASSLALRAEGGYTF. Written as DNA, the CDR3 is TGTGCCAGCAGCTTAGCGCTCCGGGCAGAGGGTGGCTACACCTTC.

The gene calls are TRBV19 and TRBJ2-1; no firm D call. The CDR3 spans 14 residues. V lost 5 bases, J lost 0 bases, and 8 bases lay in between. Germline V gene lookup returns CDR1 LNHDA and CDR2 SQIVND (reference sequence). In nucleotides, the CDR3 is TGTGCCAGTAGTGCTGCAAACTCCTACAATGAGCAGTTCTTC. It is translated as CASSAANSYNEQFF.

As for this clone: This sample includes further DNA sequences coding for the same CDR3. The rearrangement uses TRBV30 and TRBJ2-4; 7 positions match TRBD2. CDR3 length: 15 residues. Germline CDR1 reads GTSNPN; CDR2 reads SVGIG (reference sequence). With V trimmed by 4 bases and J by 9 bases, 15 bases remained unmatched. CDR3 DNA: TGTGCCTGGACTACGGGGGGTCAGGGTTCCGTCATTCAGTACTTC. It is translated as CAWTTGGQGSVIQYF.

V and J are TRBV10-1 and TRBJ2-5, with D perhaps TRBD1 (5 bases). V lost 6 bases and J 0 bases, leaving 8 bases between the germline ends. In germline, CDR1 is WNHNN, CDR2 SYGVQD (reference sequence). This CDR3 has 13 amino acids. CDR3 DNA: TGCGCCAGCAGCAGACAGTACCAAGAGACCCAGTACTTC. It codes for CASSRQYQETQYF.

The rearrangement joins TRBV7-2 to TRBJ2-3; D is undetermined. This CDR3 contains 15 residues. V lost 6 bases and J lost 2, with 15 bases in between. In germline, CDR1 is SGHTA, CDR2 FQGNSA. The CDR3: CASRLDGQYTDTQYF. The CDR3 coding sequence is TGTGCCAGCAGACTCGACGGGCAATACACAGATACGCAGTATTTT.